These 18 T cell receptor beta chains came from one sample sequenced in a study of cytomegalovirus exposure and HLA in healthy donors. The PCR had 60 Vbeta and 13 Jbeta primers. The table came from immunoSEQ multiplex PCR; TCRdb's copy has only in-frame clones and leaves some out. The sample lists 50,000 or so clones, 77% occurring once. The sample taken for sequencing was PBMCs. These receptors all stem from a female donor in good health and CMV-seronegative.

The gene calls are TRBV28 and TRBJ2-5; tentatively, D is TRBD1 (6 bases). The better agreement between TRBJ2-7 and the DNA end casts doubt on the J call. CDR1 and CDR2 from the germline V gene are MDHEN and SYDVKM. The CDR3 sequence is 14 residues long. CDR3 DNA sequence: TGTGCCAGCAGTCCAGGACAGCCGGTGGGCGAGCAGTACTTC. It specifies CASSPGQPVGEQYF.

This clone has just one count. This chain joins TRBV13 and TRBJ2-7; D remains ambiguous. Germline assignment: CDR1 PRHDT and CDR2 FYEKMQ (reference sequence). CDR3 length: 16 residues. Trimming stripped 6 bases from V and 1 base from J, with 19 bases between. CDR3 sequence reads: CASSSSAERESYEQYF. The CDR3 DNA reads TGTGCCAGCAGTTCGTCGGCAGAGCGAGAGTCCTACGAGCAGTACTTC. The variable domain in full, with the rest retrieved from reference TRBV13 and TRBJ2-7, is AAGVIQSPRHLIKEKRETATLKCYPIPRHDTVYWYQQGPGQDPQFLISFYEKMQSDKGSIPDRFSAQQFSDYHSELNMSSLELGDSALYFCASSSSAERESYEQYFGPGTRLTVT.

V gene TRBV19 combines with J gene TRBJ2-2, with 14 positions matching TRBD2. This CDR3 spans 16 amino acids. Germline V gene sequence: CDR1 LNHDA, CDR2 SQIVND (reference sequence). The V and J ends lost 8 bases and 6 bases, in that order; junction bases with no gene match: 8. The CDR3 bases are TGTGCCAGTTGGGGACTAGCGGGAGATCGGGCCGGGGAGCTGTTTTTT. As protein: CASWGLAGDRAGELFF.

The V call is TRBV19, the J call TRBJ1-3; D gene unclear. The V end lost 4 bases, the J end lost 1 base, and 2 bases lay between the germline ends. CDR3 length equals 12 residues. Germline assignment: CDR1 LNHDA and CDR2 SQIVND (reference sequence). CDR3 in amino acids: CASSTSGNTIYF. CDR3 in DNA: TGTGCCAGTAGTACTTCTGGAAACACCATATATTTT.

The chain is built from TRBV29-1 and TRBJ2-7; 9 bases are shared with TRBD1. The germline gives CDR1 SQVTM, CDR2 ANQGSEA. J gave up 6 bases and V 0 bases, and 3 bases lay outside the gene matches. The CDR3 runs 13 residues. CDR3 in DNA: TGCAGCGTTGAAGAGGACAGGGGCCCCGAGCAGTACTTC. Protein sequence: CSVEEDRGPEQYF.

This clone was recorded a few times. The V call is TRBV6-1, the J call TRBJ2-2, with TRBD2 matching over 7 bases. V lost 6 bases and J lost 4; bases outside the gene matches: 8. The CDR3 contains 15 residues. The germline V gene has CDR1 MNHNS and CDR2 SASEGT. The CDR3 DNA follows: TGTGCCAGCAGCCTCCTGGGAGGGTCCACCGGGGAGCTGTTTTTT. Its protein product is CASSLLGGSTGELFF.

The J gene is TRBJ2-7, the V gene TRBV5-5, with D perhaps matching TRBD1 (5 bases). Germline V CDR1 and CDR2: SGHKS, YYEKEE (reference sequence). The CDR3 sequence is 15 residues long. The V and J ends lost 1 base and 2 bases respectively, with 13 bases between them. CDR3 amino acids: CASSLYSGQTYEQYF. Written as DNA, the CDR3 is TGTGCCAGCAGCTTGTATTCAGGGCAGACCTACGAGCAGTACTTC. Together with reference TRBV5-5 and TRBJ2-7, the CDR3 gives the full variable domain: DAGVTQSPTHLIKTRGQQVTLRCSPISGHKSVSWYQQVLGQGPQFIFQYYEKEERGRGNFPDRFSARQFPNYSSELNVNALLLGDSALYLCASSLYSGQTYEQYFGPGTRLTVT.

The gene calls are TRBV7-9 and TRBJ1-4; perhaps TRBD1 as D (5 bases). There are 15 residues in the CDR3. Trimming left V 5 bases short and J 5 bases short, with 15 bases between. The germline V gene has CDR1 SEHNR and CDR2 FQNEAQ (reference sequence). CDR3 residues: CASSAMGQSNEKLFF. The DNA for the CDR3 is TGTGCCAGCAGCGCAATGGGGCAGTCGAATGAAAAACTGTTTTTT. The complete variable domain, with remaining parts taken from reference TRBV7-9 and TRBJ1-4, reads DTGVSQNPRHKITKRGQNVTFRCDPISEHNRLYWYRQTLGQGPEFLTYFQNEAQLEKSRLLSDRFSAERPKGSFSTLEIQRTEQGDSAMYLCASSAMGQSNEKLFFGSGTQLSVL.

This chain connects TRBV7-2 to TRBJ2-7; TRBD1 matches at 8 bases. Germline V lookup: CDR1 SGHTA, CDR2 FQGNSA. The CDR3 runs 16 residues. V shed 1 base, J shed 4 bases, and the junction held 9 bases outside the gene matches. The CDR3 nucleotides read TGTGCCAGCAGCTTAGTAATGGGCCAGGGGGCTTACGAGCAGTACTTC. This translates into CASSLVMGQGAYEQYF. Full variable domain (outside the CDR3, taken from reference TRBV7-2 and TRBJ2-7): GAGVSQSPSNKVTEKGKDVELRCDPISGHTALYWYRQSLGQGLEFLIYFQGNSAPDKSGLPSDRFSAERTGGSVSTLTIQRTQQEDSAVYLCASSLVMGQGAYEQYFGPGTRLTVT.

The V and J genes are TRBV7-2 and TRBJ2-7, with 7 bases fitting TRBD1. After removal of 0 bases from V and 5 bases from J, the junction contained 4 bases not matched to a gene. Looked up from germline, CDR1 is SGHTA and CDR2 is FQGNSA. This CDR3 has 14 residues. The CDR3 is CASSLAMTGHEQYF. The CDR3 DNA reads as TGTGCCAGCAGCTTAGCTATGACAGGGCACGAGCAGTACTTC.

This clone was picked up one time. CDR3 bases: TGTGCCAGCAGCACGGGACAGGGTCCAGATACGCAGTATTTT. It translates to CASSTGQGPDTQYF. The chain is built from TRBV5-4 and TRBJ2-3; TRBD1 matches 9 bases. Per germline, CDR1 SGHNT and CDR2 YYREEE (reference sequence). Germline trimming cut 4 bases from V and 4 bases from J; bases unmatched to any gene: 4. This CDR3 has 14 residues. The full variable domain, rest sourced from reference TRBV5-4 and TRBJ2-3, is ETGVTQSPTHLIKTRGQQVTLRCSSQSGHNTVSWYQQALGQGPQFIFQYYREEENGRGNFPPRFSGLQFPNYSSELNVNALELDDSALYLCASSTGQGPDTQYFGPGTRLTVL.

The V gene is TRBV5-1, the J gene TRBJ1-2, with D tentatively TRBD1 (6 bases). Germline CDR1 SGHRS, CDR2 YFSETQ. The V gene lost 4 bases and the J gene lost 12 bases, with 22 bases spanning the gap. This CDR3 has 14 amino acids. The DNA of the CDR3 is TGCGCCAGCAGCCCGGGGCAGGGGAAAGGGGAAAACACCTTC. Its translation is CASSPGQGKGENTF.

This clone is a singleton in its sample. The chain employs TRBV19 and TRBJ2-3, with a weak D call TRBD1 (5 bases). The CDR3 totals 12 residues. CDR1 is LNHDA, CDR2 SQIVND, per germline (reference sequence). The germline V and J ends were trimmed by 10 bases and 3 bases, with 11 bases remaining between them. The CDR3 bases are TGTGCCACCTCCAAGGGGACAGATACGCAGTATTTT. Its translation: CATSKGTDTQYF.

This chain joins TRBV9 and TRBJ2-3; 8 bases agree with TRBD2. The CDR3 is 15 residues long. Looked up from germline, CDR1 is SGDLS and CDR2 is YYNGEE. V lost 1 base, J lost 2 bases, and 3 bases stayed unmatched. The DNA for the CDR3 is TGTGCCAGCAGCGTACGCGGGGGGTTCACAGATACGCAGTATTTT. Protein sequence: CASSVRGGFTDTQYF.

CDR3 sequence: CASSLGLAGNTGELFF. In DNA form, the CDR3 reads TGTGCCAGCAGTTTGGGACTAGCGGGTAACACCGGGGAGCTGTTTTTT. This chain links TRBV28 with TRBJ2-2, with 12 bases aligning to TRBD2. This CDR3 is 16 amino acids long. From germline, CDR1 is MDHEN and CDR2 SYDVKM. Trimming took 3 bases from V and 2 from J; bases not matched to a gene: 1.

The rearrangement links TRBV11-2 to TRBJ1-2; a weak D match, TRBD1 (5 bases). The germline gives CDR1 SGHAT, CDR2 FQNNGV. Between the trimmed V and J ends, which lost 3 bases and 4 bases, there was a span of 9 bases. The CDR3 runs 13 residues. In DNA, the CDR3 is TGTGCCAGCAGCTTCGGGGGGGGCTATGGCTACACCTTC. It codes for CASSFGGGYGYTF.

A remark on this clone: The sample carries other DNA sequences with the same CDR3. The chain links TRBV6-1 to TRBJ2-1; TRBD2 matches at 10 bases. J lost 6 bases, V lost 3 bases, and 5 bases had no gene match. Germline V CDR1 and CDR2: MNHNS, SASEGT. The CDR3 is made up of 15 amino acids. CDR3 loop: CASSDRTSGLNEQFF. The CDR3 bases are TGTGCCAGCAGTGACAGGACTAGCGGCCTCAATGAGCAGTTCTTC.

This chain joins TRBV11-1 and TRBJ1-2; 7 bases align to TRBD1. The V segment lost 3 bases and the J segment 2 bases; nucleotides outside the gene matches: 6. The CDR3 covers 15 residues. CDR1 SGHAT and CDR2 FQDESV come from the germline V gene (reference sequence). This chain's CDR3 is CASSLTGQPNYGYTF. The CDR3 bases are TGTGCCAGCAGCTTGACGGGACAGCCCAACTATGGCTACACCTTC.